Presented here are 16 T cell receptor beta chains from one specimen sequenced in a study of T-cell reconstitution after alpha-beta-depleted transplantation in children (dated by TCRdb to the mid-2010s). Explained via the paper, the treatment or condition label denotes: allogeneic hematopoietic cell transplantation with graft depleted of TCRalphabeta T cells and CD19 B cells. The library relied on PCR. Sequencing instrument: Illumina HiSeq 2500. TCR libraries were prepared with molecular barcoding, using unique molecular identifiers to normalize TCRbeta repertoire quantification. In-frame beta chains were kept once TCRdb had trimmed the public reads at Q25 with fastp and called clones with MiXCR. Each entry is one CDR3 protein sequence, shown with its most common DNA and genes. For this sample the table gives around 250,000 distinct CDR3 sequences, of which about 25% were detected only once. Together, the top ten hold about 2.6% of the sample.

This material consisted of PBMCs, taken before TCRalphabeta/CD19-depleted stem cell transplant. The receptor source for this set is a girl aged 2-10 years with Fanconi anemia, due to receive a stem cell transplant.

This clonotype has a handful of counts. The rearrangement links TRBV20-1 to TRBJ1-1, with D possibly TRBD1 on 5 matching bases. CDR1 and CDR2 from the germline V gene are DFQATT and SNEGSKA (reference sequence). With 1 base removed from V and 2 bases from J, the gap between germline ends came to 26 bases. CDR3 length: 19 amino acids. The CDR3 here is CSARVEPLELFRDNTEAFF. In nucleotides, the CDR3 is TGCAGTGCTAGAGTTGAGCCCTTGGAACTGTTCAGGGATAACACTGAAGCTTTCTTT.

The count of this clonotype is one. V usage is TRBV6-2 or TRBV6-3 and J usage is TRBJ2-7, with 11 nucleotides matching TRBD2. This CDR3 comprises 15 residues. Germline values: CDR1 MNHEY, CDR2 SVGEGT. The V segment lost 0 bases and the J segment 9 bases; nucleotides outside the gene matches: 7. The chain's CDR3 is CASSYSALAGVGQYF. CDR3 nucleotide sequence: TGTGCCAGCAGTTACTCGGCACTAGCGGGAGTAGGGCAGTACTTC.

This clonotype was observed many times. The V and J genes are TRBV27 and TRBJ2-7, with TRBD1 matching over 8 bases. The CDR3 sequence is 15 residues long. Germline V gene sequence: CDR1 MNHEY, CDR2 SMNVEV (reference sequence). The V gene end was trimmed by 5 bases and the J gene end by 2 bases; junction bases not matched to a gene: 8. CDR3 in DNA: TGTGCCAGCAGTCCCCATCCGGGACAGGCCTACGAGCAGTACTTC. Its protein is CASSPHPGQAYEQYF.

CDR3 DNA sequence: TGTGCCAGCAGGACTAGCGGGTACAATGAGCAGTTCTTC. Protein product: CASRTSGYNEQFF. V and J are TRBV28 and TRBJ2-1; TRBD2 matches at 10 bases. V gave up 6 bases and J gave up 4 bases; unmatched junction bases: 0. The CDR3 contains 13 residues. CDR1 and CDR2 from the germline V gene are MDHEN and SYDVKM. Using reference TRBV28 and TRBJ2-1 for the parts outside the CDR3, the full variable domain is DVKVTQSSRYLVKRTGEKVFLECVQDMDHENMFWYRQDPGLGLRLIYFSYDVKMKEKGDIPEGYSVSREKKERFSLILESASTNQTSMYLCASRTSGYNEQFFGPGTRLTVL.

The rearrangement links TRBV15 to TRBJ1-2; 9 nucleotides align to TRBD1. J gave up 2 bases and V 5 bases, and 9 bases lay outside the gene matches. The CDR3 spans 16 residues. Germline CDR1 LNHNV, CDR2 YYDKDF (reference sequence). CDR3 bases: TGTGCCACCAGCCGGGACAGGGAAGTAATAAACTATGGCTACACCTTC. This sequence encodes CATSRDREVINYGYTF.

This chain links TRBV7-3 with TRBJ2-1; a weak D match, TRBD2 (6 bases). CDR3 length: 14 amino acids. Trimming shortened V by 2 bases and J by 12 bases, and 17 bases separated the two germline ends. CDR1 is SGHTA, CDR2 FQGTGA, per germline. CDR3 coding DNA: TGTGCCAGCAGCTTAGGCGGGGAGGCCCCCCGGCAGTTCTTC. It is translated as CASSLGGEAPRQFF. Together with reference TRBV7-3 and TRBJ2-1, the CDR3 gives the full variable domain: GAGVSQTPSNKVTEKGKYVELRCDPISGHTALYWYRQSLGQGPEFLIYFQGTGAADDSGLPNDRFFAVRPEGSVSTLKIQRTERGDSAVYLCASSLGGEAPRQFFGPGTRLTVL.

The sample holds many counts of this clonotype. The rearrangement links TRBV28 to TRBJ2-7; unclear D gene. With 5 bases removed from V and 2 bases from J, the gap between germline ends came to 13 bases. Germline CDR1 and CDR2: MDHEN and SYDVKM. The CDR3 loop spans 14 amino acids. The CDR3 sequence is CASSPYTTTYEQYF. DNA for the CDR3: TGTGCCAGCAGTCCCTACACTACCACCTACGAGCAGTACTTC.

The chain employs TRBV20-1 and TRBJ2-5; D gene unclear. V lost 2 bases and J lost 0, with 13 bases in between. This CDR3 contains 15 residues. CDR1 is DFQATT, CDR2 SNEGSKA, per germline (reference sequence). The CDR3 DNA reads as TGCAGTGCTAGATCACCACTCGGGTACCAAGAGACCCAGTACTTC. Amino acid sequence: CSARSPLGYQETQYF.

Of note for this clonotype: A read error is possible here, since a much larger clone lies one base away. The chain employs TRBV29-1 and TRBJ1-2, with D perhaps TRBD1 (5 bases). Germline V gene data show CDR1 as SQVTM and CDR2 as ANQGSEA. V shed 6 bases and J shed 1 base, with 6 bases lying between them. The CDR3 extends over 11 amino acids. CDR3 protein: CSVTVNYGYTF. The CDR3 nucleotides are TGCAGCGTGACAGTTAACTATGGCTACACCTTC. The full variable domain, rest sourced from reference TRBV29-1 and TRBJ1-2, is SAVISQKPSRDICQRGTSLTIQCQVDSQVTMMFWYRQQPGQSLTLIATANQGSEATYESGFVIDKFPISRPNLTFSTLTVSNMSPEDSSIYLCSVTVNYGYTFGSGTRLTVV.

The sample holds many counts of this clonotype. The CDR3 bases are TGCAGTGCTAGAGTTGTTTACGAGCAGTACTTC. Translated: CSARVVYEQYF. The V gene is TRBV20-1, the J gene TRBJ2-7; D gene unclear. This CDR3 has 11 amino acids. Germline V lookup: CDR1 DFQATT, CDR2 SNEGSKA (reference sequence). Trimming removed 1 base at V and 4 bases at J, with 5 bases between.

This clonotype has ten or more counts. V is TRBV5-1 and J is TRBJ2-3, with TRBD2 identical over 9 bases. Looked up from germline, CDR1 is SGHRS and CDR2 is YFSETQ. The V segment lost 1 base and the J segment 0 bases; nucleotides outside the gene matches: 0. The CDR3 covers 15 residues. Here the CDR3 reads CASSLTSGSTDTQYF. CDR3 DNA: TGCGCCAGCAGCTTGACTAGCGGGAGCACAGATACGCAGTATTTT.

The sample holds many counts of this clonotype. The chain combines TRBV12-3 or TRBV12-4 with TRBJ1-5; 7 nucleotides line up with TRBD1. V was clipped by 1 base and J by 9 bases; unmatched bases: 6. The CDR3 consists of 14 residues. The CDR3, as DNA: TGTGCCAGCAGTTTAGGACAGGGAAAGGGGCCCCAGCATTTT. Its translation: CASSLGQGKGPQHF.

The chain couples TRBV20-1 to TRBJ2-1, with TRBD2 matching over 16 bases. With V trimmed by 7 bases and J by 1 base, 16 bases remained unmatched. The V gene's germline CDR1 is DFQATT and CDR2 SNEGSKA (reference sequence). The CDR3 has 20 amino acids. The CDR3 sequence is CSVDEWLGLAGGGSYNEQFF. The CDR3 nucleotides are TGCAGTGTTGATGAATGGTTGGGACTAGCGGGAGGGGGGTCCTACAATGAGCAGTTCTTC.

The chain carries TRBV12-3 or TRBV12-4 and TRBJ1-2; TRBD1 is a possible D gene (5 bases). CDR3 length: 15 residues. With 7 bases removed from V and 3 bases from J, the gap between germline ends came to 18 bases. The CDR3 sequence: CASTSVWGGYYGYTF. The CDR3 region has the DNA TGTGCCAGCACCTCGGTGTGGGGCGGGTACTATGGCTACACCTTC.

This clonotype has only a few counts. The V and J genes are TRBV28 and TRBJ2-1; TRBD2 matches 8 bases. The CDR3 runs to 15 residues. Germline trimming cut 3 bases from V and 5 bases from J; bases unmatched to any gene: 6. Germline-derived CDR1 and CDR2 are MDHEN and SYDVKM. The CDR3 nucleotides are TGTGCCAGCAGTTTTGCACCCGGGGGGGACAATGAGCAGTTCTTC. This codes for CASSFAPGGDNEQFF. Supplemented by reference TRBV28 and TRBJ2-1, the full variable domain reads DVKVTQSSRYLVKRTGEKVFLECVQDMDHENMFWYRQDPGLGLRLIYFSYDVKMKEKGDIPEGYSVSREKKERFSLILESASTNQTSMYLCASSFAPGGDNEQFFGPGTRLTVL.

This clonotype occurred a few times. This chain joins TRBV28 and TRBJ2-2; 8 positions agree with TRBD1. This CDR3 spans 16 amino acids. Germline trimming cut 5 bases from V and 0 bases from J; bases unmatched to any gene: 5. The germline V gene encodes CDR1 MDHEN and CDR2 SYDVKM. The CDR3, as DNA: TGTGCCAGCAGTGACCTGGACAGGGCGAACACCGGGGAGCTGTTTTTT. Its protein is CASSDLDRANTGELFF.